The rows below give T cell receptor beta chains drawn from one sample of a study of type 1 regulatory T cells. Each CDR3 protein gets one entry after TCRdb re-called the reads with MiXCR. Counted here are 80,000 to 100,000 distinct CDR3 sequences, 30% to 35% occurring once; the ten biggest clones make up 2% to 2.5%. Sequencing used CD4+ T cells, either the whole sample or a sorted fraction (not recorded which). The receptor source for this set is a human donor in good health. Both conserved end residues are part of each CDR3. D genes are given only for firm matches. Clone size, where shown, is once, few, many, or a class for clones that have expanded.

TRBJ2-3,TRBD2,TRBV19,few,CASSPRRLAGVRTQYF
TRBJ2-5,-,TRBV6-5,few,CASSWSSVEETQYF
TRBJ2-5,TRBD2,TRBV5-4,few,CASSRMLSGRARKTQYF
TRBJ2-5,TRBD2,TRBV6-1,-,CASRPRGSGSSETQYF
TRBJ2-1,TRBD2,TRBV6-2/TRBV6-3,few,CASRDRTGLAGANEQFF
TRBJ2-7,-,TRBV7-2,-,CTSSSNRAAYEQYF
TRBJ2-3,-,TRBV2,few,CASSEGKGTDTQYF
TRBJ2-7,TRBD2,TRBV20-1,-,CSARPELAGGLYEQYF
TRBJ2-6,-,TRBV18,-,CASSPSFLAVSGANVLTF
TRBJ2-7,TRBD2,TRBV20-1,-,CSARVLAGVGEQYF
TRBJ1-6,-,TRBV12-3/TRBV12-4,few,CASSWGTENSPLHF
TRBJ2-3,-,TRBV7-2,-,CASSPSWGGWDTQYF